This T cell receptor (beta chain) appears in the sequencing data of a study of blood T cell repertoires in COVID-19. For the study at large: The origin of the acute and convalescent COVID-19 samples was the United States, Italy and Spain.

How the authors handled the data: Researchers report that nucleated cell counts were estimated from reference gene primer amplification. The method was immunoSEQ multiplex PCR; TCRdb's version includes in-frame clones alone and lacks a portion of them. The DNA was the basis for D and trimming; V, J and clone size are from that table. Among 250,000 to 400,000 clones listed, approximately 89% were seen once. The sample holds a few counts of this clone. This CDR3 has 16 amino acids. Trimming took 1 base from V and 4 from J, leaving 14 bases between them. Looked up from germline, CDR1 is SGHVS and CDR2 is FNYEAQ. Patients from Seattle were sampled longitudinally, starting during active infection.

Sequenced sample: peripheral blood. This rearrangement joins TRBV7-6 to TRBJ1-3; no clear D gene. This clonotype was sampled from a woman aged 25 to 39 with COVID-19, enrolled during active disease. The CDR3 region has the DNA TGTGCCAGCAGCTTAGGGCCGGGAATCCTCGGAAACACCATATATTTT. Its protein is CASSLGPGILGNTIYF.